The 17 T cell receptor beta chains below come from one sample, sequenced in a study of T cell repertoires in cytomegalovirus infection (dated by TCRdb to between 2018 and 2021). The sequencer was an Illumina HiSeq 1500. TCRdb handled the public reads itself, with Q25 trimming in fastp and clone calling in MiXCR, and kept productive beta chains. Every entry covers one CDR3 protein and lists the most common genes and DNA from its rows. For this sample the table gives some 940,000 distinct CDR3 sequences, of which more than 25% were detected only once. The ten biggest clones cover more than 13% of the sample. The treatment or condition label of this sample denotes: in vitro stimulation with specific CMV peptide epitopes to enrich CMV-specific T cells. For these receptors, no antigen is known. This sample comprised cultured CD8+ T cells from PBMCs, obtained from culture after CMV antigen stimulation. The source of these receptors is a human donor in good health (CMV status not recorded). Some clones in this sample may be carry-over from other donors' samples.

With respect to this clonotype: The DNA is left out, because the CDR3 cannot be placed on it with certainty; the CDR3 is given as TCRdb lists it. This chain joins TRBV11-2 and TRBJ2-3; the table calls TRBD2, which could not be checked here. The CDR3 sequence runs 23 residues, both termini included. The germline CDR1 and CDR2 sequences are SGHAT and FQNNGV. CDR3 sequence: CASSLDRTPADDTQYFYGHSQYF.

The CDR3 coding sequence is TGTGCCAGTAGTCCCCCCGGGACAGCAAGGGCGGCAGCTTTCTTT. Amino acid sequence: CASSPPGTARAAAFF. The V call is TRBV19, the J call TRBJ1-1, with 7 positions matching TRBD1. Germline lookup yields CDR1 LNHDA and CDR2 SQIVND (reference sequence). The V gene end was trimmed by 5 bases and the J gene end by 10 bases; junction bases not matched to a gene: 16. The CDR3 totals 15 residues.

In this sample, this clonotype turned up a few times. The chain recombines TRBV6-2 or TRBV6-3 with TRBJ2-7; D is perhaps TRBD1 (5 bases). This CDR3 has 17 amino acids. Trimming removed 2 bases from V and 0 bases from J, with 17 bases in between. The V gene's germline CDR1 is MNHEY and CDR2 SVGEGT. As DNA, the CDR3 is TGTGCCAGCAGTTACCCGAAAGCAGGGTTTAGCTCCTACGAGCAGTACTTC. Translating gives CASSYPKAGFSSYEQYF.

CDR3 DNA sequence: TGTGCCAGCAGCTTGGGGGCGGGGGGGCTGAGCTCCTACAATGAGCAGTTCTTC. This sequence encodes CASSLGAGGLSSYNEQFF. The genes are TRBV5-4 and TRBJ2-1; TRBD2 aligns across 9 bases. This CDR3 region has 18 residues. The trim removed 0 bases at V and 0 bases at J, leaving 7 bases unmatched. From germline, CDR1 is SGHNT and CDR2 YYREEE (reference sequence).

The chain links TRBV19 to TRBJ2-7; 9 bases agree with TRBD1. Per the germline V gene, CDR1 is LNHDA and CDR2 is SQIVND (reference sequence). The J segment lost 5 bases and the V segment lost 2 bases, leaving 4 bases of the junction unmatched. The CDR3 sequence is 14 residues long. The CDR3 nucleotides are TGTGCCAGTAGTATAATCGGACAGGGGAACGAGCAGTACGTC. This codes for CASSIIGQGNEQYV.

In its sample, this clonotype was seen a few times. The chain carries TRBV7-9 and TRBJ2-1; D remains ambiguous. Germline V lookup: CDR1 SEHNR, CDR2 FQNEAQ (reference sequence). CDR3 length equals 14 residues. V lost 5 bases to trimming and J lost 3 bases, with 11 bases between them. The CDR3 DNA reads TGTGCCAGCAGCGATATGGGTTACTACAATGAGCAGTTCTTC. Protein sequence: CASSDMGYYNEQFF. Full variable domain (remainder filled in from reference TRBV7-9 and TRBJ2-1): DTGVSQNPRHKITKRGQNVTFRCDPISEHNRLYWYRQTLGQGPEFLTYFQNEAQLEKSRLLSDRFSAERPKGSFSTLEIQRTEQGDSAMYLCASSDMGYYNEQFFGPGTRLTVL.

V is TRBV11-3 and J is TRBJ2-3; 11 bases align to TRBD1. The germline V gene has CDR1 SGHNT and CDR2 YENEEA. Germline trimming cut 5 bases from V and 3 bases from J; bases unmatched to any gene: 4. The CDR3 loop spans 15 amino acids. As DNA, the CDR3 is TGTGCCAGCAGCGCTCGGGACAGGGGGACAGATACGCAGTATTTT. Translating it yields CASSARDRGTDTQYF.

The gene calls are TRBV6-2 or TRBV6-3 and TRBJ2-7; no definite D call. There are 13 residues in the CDR3. V was shortened by 2 bases and J by 6 bases, with 11 bases between the two germline ends. Germline V gives CDR1 MNHEY, CDR2 SVGEGT. CDR3 region: CASSYATAGEQYV. CDR3 nucleotide sequence: TGTGCCAGCAGTTACGCCACAGCCGGCGAGCAGTACGTC.

This clonotype was recorded a few times. This chain connects TRBV6-5 to TRBJ1-1; D ambiguous. Germline V lookup: CDR1 MNHEY, CDR2 SVGAGI. Trimming left V 0 bases short and J 5 bases short, with 13 bases between. CDR3 size: 15 residues. This CDR3 reads CASSYSGGAGTEAFF. The CDR3 DNA follows: TGTGCCAGCAGTTACTCCGGTGGCGCGGGGACTGAAGCTTTCTTT.

This clonotype came up a few times. The chain links TRBV7-9 to TRBJ1-1, with D maybe TRBD1 (6 bases). Germline values: CDR1 SEHNR, CDR2 FQNEAQ (reference sequence). The CDR3 extends over 15 amino acids. Trimming pared 7 bases from V and 8 bases from J, leaving 23 bases between. The CDR3 DNA reads as TGTGCCAGCAAGGACCCGGGGGGGGCTCAAGGGGAAGCTTTCTTT. This encodes CASKDPGGAQGEAFF. Using reference TRBV7-9 and TRBJ1-1 for the parts outside the CDR3, the full variable domain is DTGVSQNPRHKITKRGQNVTFRCDPISEHNRLYWYRQTLGQGPEFLTYFQNEAQLEKSRLLSDRFSAERPKGSFSTLEIQRTEQGDSAMYLCASKDPGGAQGEAFFGQGTRLTVV.

This clonotype was detected a few times. The chain recombines TRBV12-3 or TRBV12-4 with TRBJ1-1; D not resolved. The length of the CDR3 is 12 residues. Deletions cut 10 bases from V and 6 bases from J, with 15 bases between. The CDR3 loop is CATRRLMPEAFF. CDR3 nucleotide sequence: TGTGCCACCCGACGGCTAATGCCTGAAGCTTTCTTT.

This clonotype counts as medium-sized. The rearrangement links TRBV6-5 to TRBJ2-7; weak D call: TRBD2 (6 bases). This CDR3 region has 15 residues. Germline loops: CDR1 MNHEY, CDR2 SVGAGI. The germline V and J ends were trimmed by 0 bases and 3 bases, with 12 bases remaining between them. The CDR3 region has the DNA TGTGCCAGCAGTTACTCGCGGGACCTCGTCTACGAGCAGTACTTC. Its protein product is CASSYSRDLVYEQYF.

The chain carries TRBV6-2 or TRBV6-3 and TRBJ2-3, with 7 bases that match TRBD1. CDR3 size: 17 residues. The germline CDR1 and CDR2 sequences are MNHEY and SVGEGT. J lost 2 bases, V lost 5 bases, and 13 bases had no gene match. The CDR3 spells CASSLLRTGIITDTQYF. Written as DNA, the CDR3 is TGTGCCAGCAGTCTGCTAAGGACAGGTATAATCACAGATACGCAGTATTTT.

This chain connects TRBV2 to TRBJ1-5; D gene unclear. Germline values: CDR1 SNHLY, CDR2 FYNNEI. CDR3 size: 13 residues. Deletions cut 7 bases from V and 5 bases from J, with 12 bases between. CDR3 nucleotides: TGTGCCAGCACAAATATACCCTATCAGCCCCAGCATTTT. As protein: CASTNIPYQPQHF.

V is TRBV7-9 and J is TRBJ1-2; D uncertain. The CDR3 runs 12 residues. With 4 bases removed from V and 6 bases from J, the gap between germline ends came to 9 bases. Germline CDR1 SEHNR, CDR2 FQNEAQ (reference sequence). Written as DNA, the CDR3 is TGTGCCAGCAGCTCATTTCATCATGGCTACACCTTC. Encoded protein: CASSSFHHGYTF.

This clonotype turned up a few times. The chain has TRBV7-9 and TRBJ1-3; no reliable D call. Germline V gene sequence: CDR1 SEHNR, CDR2 FQNEAQ (reference sequence). CDR3 length: 14 amino acids. Trimming removed 5 bases at V and 2 bases at J, with 10 bases between. This CDR3 reads CASSPLTAGNTIYF. CDR3 nucleotide sequence: TGTGCCAGCAGCCCGTTAACGGCTGGAAACACCATATATTTT.

Comment on this clonotype: A read error may be the cause here, since a much bigger clone is one base away. The chain employs TRBV7-8 and TRBJ1-1; possible D gene TRBD1, 5 bases. The ends were cut back, 5 bases at V and 5 bases at J, with 12 bases in the middle. The CDR3 runs to 13 residues. Germline V CDR1 and CDR2: SGHVS, FQNEAQ. The CDR3 is CASSTNQGTEAFF. For the CDR3, the DNA is TGTGCCAGCAGCACAAACCAGGGTACTGAAGCTTTCTTT.